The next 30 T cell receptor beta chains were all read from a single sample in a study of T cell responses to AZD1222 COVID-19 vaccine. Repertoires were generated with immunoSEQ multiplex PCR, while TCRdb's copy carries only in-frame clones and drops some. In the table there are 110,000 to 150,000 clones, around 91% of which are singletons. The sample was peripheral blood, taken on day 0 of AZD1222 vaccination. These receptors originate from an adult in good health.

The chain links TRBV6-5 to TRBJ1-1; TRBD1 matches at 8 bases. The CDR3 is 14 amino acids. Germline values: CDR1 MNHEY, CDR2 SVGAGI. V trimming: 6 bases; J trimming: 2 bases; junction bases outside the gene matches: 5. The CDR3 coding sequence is TGTGCCAGCAGCTACCAGGGGGCAAACACTGAAGCTTTCTTT. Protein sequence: CASSYQGANTEAFF.

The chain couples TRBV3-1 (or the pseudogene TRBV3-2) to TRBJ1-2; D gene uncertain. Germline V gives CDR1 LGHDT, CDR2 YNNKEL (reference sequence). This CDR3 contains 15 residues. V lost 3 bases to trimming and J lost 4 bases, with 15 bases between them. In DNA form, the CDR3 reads TGTGCCAGCAGCCAGGGCGCGACTTCATCCTATGGCTACACCTTC. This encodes CASSQGATSSYGYTF.

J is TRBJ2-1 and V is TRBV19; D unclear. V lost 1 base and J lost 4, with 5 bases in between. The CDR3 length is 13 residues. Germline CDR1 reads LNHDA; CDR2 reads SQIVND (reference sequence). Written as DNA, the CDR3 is TGTGCCAGTAGTATAGGCGCTTACAATGAGCAGTTCTTC. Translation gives CASSIGAYNEQFF.

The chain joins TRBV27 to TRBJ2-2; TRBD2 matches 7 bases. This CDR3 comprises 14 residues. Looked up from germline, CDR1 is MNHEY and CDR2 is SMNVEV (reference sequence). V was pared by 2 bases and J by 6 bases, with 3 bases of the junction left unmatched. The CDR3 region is CASSLTGRAGELFF. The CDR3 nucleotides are TGTGCCAGCAGTTTAACGGGGAGGGCCGGGGAGCTGTTTTTT.

The CDR3 nucleotides read TGTGCCAGCAGCTTAGCCTACAGAACGAACACCGGGGAGCTGTTTTTT. Translation gives CASSLAYRTNTGELFF. This sequence joins TRBV7-8 and TRBJ2-2; D gene ambiguous. Per germline, CDR1 SGHVS and CDR2 FQNEAQ. The V and J ends lost 0 bases and 0 bases respectively, with 8 bases between them. The CDR3 sequence is 16 residues long.

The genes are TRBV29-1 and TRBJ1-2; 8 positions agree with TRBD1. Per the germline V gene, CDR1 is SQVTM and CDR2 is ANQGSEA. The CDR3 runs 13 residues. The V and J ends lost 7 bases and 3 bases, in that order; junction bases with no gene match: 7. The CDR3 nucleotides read TGCAGCGCCCTGGACAGGGCGGACTATGGCTACACCTTC. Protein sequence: CSALDRADYGYTF.

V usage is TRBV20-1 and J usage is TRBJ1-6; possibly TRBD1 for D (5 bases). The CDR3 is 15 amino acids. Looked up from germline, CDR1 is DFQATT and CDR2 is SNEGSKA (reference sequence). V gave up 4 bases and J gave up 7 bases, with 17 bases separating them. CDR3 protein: CSAIERGSGNSPLHF. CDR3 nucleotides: TGCAGTGCTATTGAACGGGGCTCGGGGAATTCACCCCTCCACTTT.

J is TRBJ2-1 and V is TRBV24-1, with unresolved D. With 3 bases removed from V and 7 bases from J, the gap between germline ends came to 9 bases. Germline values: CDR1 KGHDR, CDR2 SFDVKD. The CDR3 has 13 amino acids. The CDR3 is CATSDEFGNEQFF. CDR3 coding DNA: TGTGCCACCAGTGATGAGTTTGGTAATGAGCAGTTCTTC.

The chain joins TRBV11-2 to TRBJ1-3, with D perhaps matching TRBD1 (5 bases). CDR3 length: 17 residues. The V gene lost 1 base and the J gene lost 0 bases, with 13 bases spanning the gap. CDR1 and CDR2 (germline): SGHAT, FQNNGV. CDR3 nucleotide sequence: TGTGCCAGCAGCTTAGGACAGCTACACCTCTCTGGAAACACCATATATTTT. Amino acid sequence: CASSLGQLHLSGNTIYF.

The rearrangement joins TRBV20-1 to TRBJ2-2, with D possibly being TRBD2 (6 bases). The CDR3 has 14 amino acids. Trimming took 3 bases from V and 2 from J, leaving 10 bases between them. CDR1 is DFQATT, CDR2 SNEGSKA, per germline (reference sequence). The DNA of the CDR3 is TGCAGTGCTAGTGCCGCGGGAAACACCGGGGAGCTGTTTTTT. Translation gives CSASAAGNTGELFF.

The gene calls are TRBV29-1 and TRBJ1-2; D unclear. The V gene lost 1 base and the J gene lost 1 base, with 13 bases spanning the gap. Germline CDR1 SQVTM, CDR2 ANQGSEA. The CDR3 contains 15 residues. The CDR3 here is CSVEATHRFNYGYTF. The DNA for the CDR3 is TGCAGCGTTGAAGCGACACACCGATTTAACTATGGCTACACCTTC.

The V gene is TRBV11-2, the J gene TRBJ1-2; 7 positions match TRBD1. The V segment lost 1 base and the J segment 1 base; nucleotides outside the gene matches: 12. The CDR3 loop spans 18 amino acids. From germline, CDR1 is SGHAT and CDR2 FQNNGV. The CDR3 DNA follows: TGTGCCAGCAGCTTAGCCCTGACAGGGTCAAGGCGTAACTATGGCTACACCTTC. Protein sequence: CASSLALTGSRRNYGYTF.

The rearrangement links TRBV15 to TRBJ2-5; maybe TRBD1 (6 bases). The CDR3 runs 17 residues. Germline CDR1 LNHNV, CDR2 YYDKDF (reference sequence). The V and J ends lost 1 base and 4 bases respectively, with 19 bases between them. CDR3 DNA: TGTGCCACCAGCAGAGCGTCGTCAGGGGCGTTAGGAGAGACCCAGTACTTC. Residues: CATSRASSGALGETQYF.

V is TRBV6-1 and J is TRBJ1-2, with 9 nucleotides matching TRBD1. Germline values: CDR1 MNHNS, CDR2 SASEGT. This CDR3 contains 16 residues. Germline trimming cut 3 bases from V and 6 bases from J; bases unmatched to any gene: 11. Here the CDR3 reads CASSEPLDRGRHGYTF. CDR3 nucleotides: TGTGCCAGCAGTGAGCCCTTGGACAGGGGCCGCCATGGCTACACCTTC.

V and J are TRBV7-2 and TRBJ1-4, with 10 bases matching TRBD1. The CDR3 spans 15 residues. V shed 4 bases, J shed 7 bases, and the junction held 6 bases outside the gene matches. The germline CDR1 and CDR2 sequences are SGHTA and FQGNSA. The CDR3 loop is CASSYKTGGFEKLFF. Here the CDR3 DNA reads TGTGCCAGCAGCTACAAGACAGGGGGCTTTGAAAAACTGTTTTTT.

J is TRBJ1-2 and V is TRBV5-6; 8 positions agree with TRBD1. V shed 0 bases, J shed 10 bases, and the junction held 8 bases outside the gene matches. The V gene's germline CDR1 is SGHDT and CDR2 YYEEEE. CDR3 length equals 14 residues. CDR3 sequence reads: CASSLGGTGLVYTF. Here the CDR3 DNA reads TGTGCCAGCAGCTTGGGTGGGACAGGATTAGTCTACACCTTC. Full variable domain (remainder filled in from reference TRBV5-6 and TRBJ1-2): DAGVTQSPTHLIKTRGQQVTLRCSPKSGHDTVSWYQQALGQGPQFIFQYYEEEERQRGNFPDRFSGHQFPNYSSELNVNALLLGDSALYLCASSLGGTGLVYTFGSGTRLTVV.

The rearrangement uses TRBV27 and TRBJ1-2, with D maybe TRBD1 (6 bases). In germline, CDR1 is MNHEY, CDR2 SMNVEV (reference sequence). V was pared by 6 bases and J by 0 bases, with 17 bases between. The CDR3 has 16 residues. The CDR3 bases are TGTGCCAGCAGACCCGGGACAATCCCTTCTAACTATGGCTACACCTTC. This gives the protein CASRPGTIPSNYGYTF.

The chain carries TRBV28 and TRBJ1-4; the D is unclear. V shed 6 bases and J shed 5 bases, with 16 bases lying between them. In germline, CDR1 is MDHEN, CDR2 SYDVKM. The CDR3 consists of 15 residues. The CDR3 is CASSPLWAVNEKLFF. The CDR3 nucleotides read TGTGCCAGCAGCCCCCTCTGGGCCGTCAATGAAAAACTGTTTTTT.

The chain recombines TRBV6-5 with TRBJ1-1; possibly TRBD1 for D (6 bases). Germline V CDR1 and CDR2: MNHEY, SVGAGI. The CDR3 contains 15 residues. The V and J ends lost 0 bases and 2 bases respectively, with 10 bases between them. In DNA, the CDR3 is TGTGCCAGCAGTTACTCGGGGGCCGCTAACACTGAAGCTTTCTTT. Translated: CASSYSGAANTEAFF.

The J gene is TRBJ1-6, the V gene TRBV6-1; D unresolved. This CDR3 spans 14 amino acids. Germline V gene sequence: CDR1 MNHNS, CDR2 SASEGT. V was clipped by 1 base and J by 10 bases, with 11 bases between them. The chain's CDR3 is CASSEGFRPSPLHF. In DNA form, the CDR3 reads TGTGCCAGCAGTGAAGGTTTCAGGCCGTCACCCCTCCACTTT.

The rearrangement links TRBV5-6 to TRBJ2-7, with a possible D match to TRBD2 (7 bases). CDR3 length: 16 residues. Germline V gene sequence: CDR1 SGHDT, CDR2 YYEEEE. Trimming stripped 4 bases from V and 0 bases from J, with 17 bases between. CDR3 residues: CASSPGGHTISYEQYF. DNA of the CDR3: TGTGCCAGCAGCCCGGGGGGACACACTATCTCCTACGAGCAGTACTTC.

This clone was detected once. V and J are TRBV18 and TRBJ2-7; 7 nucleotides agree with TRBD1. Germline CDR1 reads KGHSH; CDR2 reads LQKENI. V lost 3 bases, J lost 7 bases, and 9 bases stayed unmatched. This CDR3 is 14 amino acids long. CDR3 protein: CASSPREQGQEQYF. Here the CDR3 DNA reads TGTGCCAGCTCACCGCGCGAACAGGGACAGGAGCAGTACTTC.

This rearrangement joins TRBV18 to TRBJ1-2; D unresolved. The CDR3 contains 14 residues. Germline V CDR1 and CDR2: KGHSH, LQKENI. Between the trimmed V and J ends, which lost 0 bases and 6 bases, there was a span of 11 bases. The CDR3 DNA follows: TGTGCCAGCTCACCACCGATTCAGTTGCATGGCTACACCTTC. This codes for CASSPPIQLHGYTF.

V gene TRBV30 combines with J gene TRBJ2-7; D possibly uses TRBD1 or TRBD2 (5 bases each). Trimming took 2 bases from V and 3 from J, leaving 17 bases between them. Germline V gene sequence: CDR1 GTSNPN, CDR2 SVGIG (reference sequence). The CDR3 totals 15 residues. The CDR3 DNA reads TGTGCCTGGAGTCTCCCCGGGGCCTTATACTACGAGCAGTACTTC. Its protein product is CAWSLPGALYYEQYF.

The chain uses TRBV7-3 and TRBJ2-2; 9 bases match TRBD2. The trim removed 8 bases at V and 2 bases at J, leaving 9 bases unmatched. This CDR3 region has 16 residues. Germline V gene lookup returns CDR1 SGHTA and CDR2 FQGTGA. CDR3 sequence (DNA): TGTGCCAGCGGTGATGGAGCGGGAGGAAACACCGGGGAGCTGTTTTTT. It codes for CASGDGAGGNTGELFF.

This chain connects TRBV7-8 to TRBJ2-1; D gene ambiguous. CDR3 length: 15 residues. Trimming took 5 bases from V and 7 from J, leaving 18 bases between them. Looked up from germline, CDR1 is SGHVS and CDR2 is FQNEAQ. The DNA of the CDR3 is TGTGCCAGCAGCACCTACGCCAGTTTTCCAAATGAGCAGTTCTTC. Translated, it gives CASSTYASFPNEQFF.

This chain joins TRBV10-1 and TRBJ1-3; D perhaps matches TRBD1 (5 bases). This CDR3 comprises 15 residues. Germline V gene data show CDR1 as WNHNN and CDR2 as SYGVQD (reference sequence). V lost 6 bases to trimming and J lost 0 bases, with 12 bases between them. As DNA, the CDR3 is TGCGCCAGCAGACCGACAGATTCCTCTGGAAACACCATATATTTT. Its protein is CASRPTDSSGNTIYF.

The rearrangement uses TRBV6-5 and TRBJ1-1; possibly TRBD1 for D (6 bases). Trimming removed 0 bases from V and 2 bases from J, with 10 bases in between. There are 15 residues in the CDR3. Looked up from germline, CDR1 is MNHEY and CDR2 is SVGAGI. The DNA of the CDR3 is TGTGCCAGCAGTTACTCACGGGGGCGAAACACTGAAGCTTTCTTT. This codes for CASSYSRGRNTEAFF.

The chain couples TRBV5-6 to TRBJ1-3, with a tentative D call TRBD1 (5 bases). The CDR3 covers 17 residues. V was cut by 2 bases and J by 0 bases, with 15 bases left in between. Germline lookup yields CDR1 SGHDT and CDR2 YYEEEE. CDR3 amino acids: CASSFGRGFSSGNTIYF. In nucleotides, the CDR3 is TGTGCCAGCAGCTTCGGTAGGGGCTTTAGCTCTGGAAACACCATATATTTT. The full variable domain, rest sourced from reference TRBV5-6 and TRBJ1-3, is DAGVTQSPTHLIKTRGQQVTLRCSPKSGHDTVSWYQQALGQGPQFIFQYYEEEERQRGNFPDRFSGHQFPNYSSELNVNALLLGDSALYLCASSFGRGFSSGNTIYFGEGSWLTVV.

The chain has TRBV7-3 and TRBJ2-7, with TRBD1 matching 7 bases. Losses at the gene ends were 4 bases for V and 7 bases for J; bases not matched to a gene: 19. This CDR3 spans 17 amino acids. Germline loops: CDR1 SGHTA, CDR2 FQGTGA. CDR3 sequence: CASSSRVRQGKFGEQYF. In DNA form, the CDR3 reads TGTGCCAGCAGCTCCCGGGTACGACAGGGCAAATTTGGGGAGCAGTACTTC.